Presented here are 32 T cell receptor beta chains from one specimen sequenced in a study of blood T cell repertoires in COVID-19. Method: immunoSEQ multiplex PCR; TCRdb's copy keeps in-frame clones and lacks some. The data hold 150,000 to 200,000 clones, with about three quarters observed a single time. Sample: peripheral blood. The receptors come from a woman over 75 with COVID-19, enrolled during active disease.

The chain is built from TRBV3-1 (or the pseudogene TRBV3-2) and TRBJ1-6, with a tentative D call TRBD1 (5 bases). Deletions cut 1 base from V and 10 bases from J, with 11 bases between. CDR3 length equals 14 residues. CDR1 is LGHDT, CDR2 YNNKEL, per germline (reference sequence). The CDR3, as DNA: TGTGCCAGCAGCCAAGGCCAAGGGGCCTCACCCCTCCACTTT. Translation gives CASSQGQGASPLHF.

This chain joins TRBV4-1 and TRBJ2-7; a weak D match, TRBD2 (6 bases). Germline CDR1 is MGHRA and CDR2 is YSYEKL. The CDR3 runs 16 residues. Trimming stripped 3 bases from V and 4 bases from J, with 19 bases between. For the CDR3, the DNA is TGCGCCAGCAGCCATGCCCCTAGCGCGTCAATATACGAGCAGTACTTC. Translating gives CASSHAPSASIYEQYF.

The V gene is TRBV4-3, the J gene TRBJ1-2; TRBD1 is a possible D gene (5 bases). The germline V and J ends were trimmed by 2 bases and 2 bases, with 12 bases remaining between them. The CDR3 is 15 residues long. Germline V gene data show CDR1 as LGHNA and CDR2 as YSLEER. The chain's CDR3 is CASSQRGGGNYGYTF. CDR3 nucleotides: TGCGCCAGCAGCCAAAGGGGCGGGGGAAACTATGGCTACACCTTC.

V is TRBV29-1 and J is TRBJ2-5; 9 bases map to TRBD1. CDR1 is SQVTM and CDR2 is ANQGSEA in the germline V gene. V was clipped by 4 bases and J by 2 bases; unmatched bases: 8. The CDR3 runs to 15 residues. The CDR3 DNA is TGCAGCGTTGGATTTGGACAGGGGTTTCAAGAGACCCAGTACTTC. Its protein product is CSVGFGQGFQETQYF.

The chain uses TRBV11-2 and TRBJ2-1, with 12 bases that match TRBD2. CDR3 length: 16 residues. J was trimmed by 7 bases and V by 5 bases; bases with no gene match: 9. Germline CDR1 reads SGHAT; CDR2 reads FQNNGV. The CDR3 protein is CASSVSLGLAGNEQFF. CDR3 bases: TGTGCCAGCAGCGTTTCACTTGGACTAGCGGGGAATGAGCAGTTCTTC.

The chain uses TRBV28 and TRBJ2-3, with 9 bases aligning to TRBD2. The germline V gene has CDR1 MDHEN and CDR2 SYDVKM. V lost 6 bases to trimming and J lost 7 bases; unmatched junction nucleotides: 17. The CDR3 has 17 residues. The DNA of the CDR3 is TGTGCCAGCAGCCCCATTCGGCGGGAGGGCCTAAAGTATACGCAGTATTTT. This sequence encodes CASSPIRREGLKYTQYF.

This CDR3 reads CASSLGLAGYEQYF. The CDR3 region has the DNA TGTGCCAGCAGCTTAGGACTAGCAGGGTACGAGCAGTACTTC. The rearrangement joins TRBV11-2 to TRBJ2-7, with 7 bases that match TRBD2. Germline CDR1 is SGHAT and CDR2 is FQNNGV. This CDR3 comprises 14 residues. Trimming at V came to 1 base and at J to 4 bases, leaving 4 bases not matched to a gene.

A single count supports this clone. The chain employs TRBV6-5 and TRBJ1-2, with 8 nucleotides matching TRBD1. Losses at the gene ends were 0 bases for V and 2 bases for J; bases not matched to a gene: 2. From germline, CDR1 is MNHEY and CDR2 SVGAGI. The CDR3 is made up of 15 amino acids. CDR3 sequence (DNA): TGTGCCAGCAGTTACTCCCGGGACAGGAACTATGGCTACACCTTC. Protein: CASSYSRDRNYGYTF.

This clone was recorded many times. This chain's CDR3 is CATSDADSFRGYTF. The CDR3 nucleotides are TGTGCCACCAGTGATGCCGACAGTTTTCGAGGCTACACCTTC. This chain connects TRBV24-1 to TRBJ1-2; D is perhaps TRBD1 (5 bases). Per the germline V gene, CDR1 is KGHDR and CDR2 is SFDVKD. The CDR3 is 14 residues long. Trimming shortened V by 3 bases and J by 8 bases, and 15 bases separated the two germline ends.

The chain carries TRBV5-1 and TRBJ1-1; 7 positions agree with TRBD1. The trim removed 4 bases at V and 0 bases at J, leaving 3 bases unmatched. This CDR3 spans 14 amino acids. Germline CDR1 and CDR2: SGHRS and YFSETQ. The CDR3 sequence is CASSDRDMNTEAFF. CDR3 DNA sequence: TGCGCCAGCAGCGACAGGGACATGAACACTGAAGCTTTCTTT. Using reference TRBV5-1 and TRBJ1-1 for the parts outside the CDR3, the full variable domain is KAGVTQTPRYLIKTRGQQVTLSCSPISGHRSVSWYQQTPGQGLQFLFEYFSETQRNKGNFPGRFSGRQFSNSRSEMNVSTLELGDSALYLCASSDRDMNTEAFFGQGTRLTVV.

The chain joins TRBV4-1 to TRBJ1-1; D call uncertain. This CDR3 is built from 14 residues. Between the trimmed V and J ends, which lost 1 base and 0 bases, there was a span of 6 bases. Germline CDR1 and CDR2: MGHRA and YSYEKL. The CDR3 protein is CASSQGQLNTEAFF. CDR3 bases: TGCGCCAGCAGCCAAGGTCAGTTGAACACTGAAGCTTTCTTT.

This clone was counted many times. The chain recombines TRBV5-4 with TRBJ1-1; D is unresolved. V dropped 2 bases and J dropped 0 bases, with 8 bases sitting between them. The germline gives CDR1 SGHNT, CDR2 YYREEE (reference sequence). The CDR3 covers 14 residues. In nucleotides, the CDR3 is TGTGCCAGCAGCTTTTTCGCTATGAACACTGAAGCTTTCTTT. It yields the protein CASSFFAMNTEAFF. Variable domain in full (rest from reference TRBV5-4 and TRBJ1-1): ETGVTQSPTHLIKTRGQQVTLRCSSQSGHNTVSWYQQALGQGPQFIFQYYREEENGRGNFPPRFSGLQFPNYSSELNVNALELDDSALYLCASSFFAMNTEAFFGQGTRLTVV.

The chain is built from TRBV5-1 and TRBJ2-5, with 9 bases that match TRBD2. The length of the CDR3 is 16 residues. V lost 0 bases, J lost 3 bases, and 6 bases stayed unmatched. The V gene's germline CDR1 is SGHRS and CDR2 YFSETQ. The CDR3 loop is CASSLAEASGKETQYF. CDR3 sequence (DNA): TGCGCCAGCAGCTTGGCCGAGGCTAGCGGGAAAGAGACCCAGTACTTC.

This rearrangement joins TRBV2 to TRBJ1-5, with D possibly matching TRBD1 (5 bases). The V end lost 6 bases, the J end lost 0 bases, and 9 bases lay between the germline ends. CDR1 and CDR2 from the germline V gene are SNHLY and FYNNEI. The CDR3 is 14 residues long. Here the CDR3 reads CASRKTVSNQPQHF. The CDR3 DNA reads TGTGCCAGCAGAAAGACAGTTAGCAATCAGCCCCAGCATTTT.

A few counts support this clone. V is TRBV7-8 and J is TRBJ2-7; tentative D call: TRBD1 (5 bases). Germline V gene data show CDR1 as SGHVS and CDR2 as FQNEAQ. The CDR3 extends over 17 amino acids. The V and J ends lost 1 base and 2 bases respectively, with 18 bases between them. CDR3 in amino acids: CASSLVLFGDRPYEQYF. The CDR3 coding sequence is TGTGCCAGCAGCTTAGTCCTTTTCGGCGACAGACCCTACGAGCAGTACTTC. Supplemented by reference TRBV7-8 and TRBJ2-7, the full variable domain reads GAGVSQSPRYKVAKRGQDVALRCDPISGHVSLFWYQQALGQGPEFLTYFQNEAQLDKSGLPSDRFFAERPEGSVSTLKIQRTQQEDSAVYLCASSLVLFGDRPYEQYFGPGTRLTVT.

The chain joins TRBV20-1 to TRBJ1-2; D is unclear. CDR3 length equals 11 residues. Germline-derived CDR1 and CDR2 are DFQATT and SNEGSKA (reference sequence). Trimming took off 5 bases at V and 3 bases at J, with 7 bases between the two ends. CDR3 in amino acids: CSAGLDYGYTF. The CDR3 nucleotides read TGCAGTGCTGGACTGGACTATGGCTACACCTTC.

V and J are TRBV5-4 and TRBJ2-5, with D perhaps matching TRBD1 (5 bases). This CDR3 spans 15 amino acids. Trimming pared 1 base from V and 5 bases from J, leaving 15 bases between. Germline CDR1 and CDR2: SGHNT and YYREEE (reference sequence). This chain's CDR3 is CASSLSARALETQYF. For the CDR3, the DNA is TGTGCCAGCAGCTTGTCCGCCAGGGCGCTGGAGACCCAGTACTTC.

The V call is TRBV6-5, the J call TRBJ2-1, with 11 bases matching TRBD2. V lost 6 bases to trimming and J lost 9 bases; unmatched junction nucleotides: 10. CDR1 and CDR2 from the germline V gene are MNHEY and SVGAGI. The CDR3 covers 15 residues. CDR3 sequence (DNA): TGTGCCAGCAGAGATTTAGCGGGAGGGCCTTTTGAGCAGTTCTTC. Its protein is CASRDLAGGPFEQFF.

The rearrangement uses TRBV5-6 and TRBJ2-7; TRBD1 aligns across 7 bases. V lost 4 bases, J lost 2 bases, and 6 bases stayed unmatched. CDR1 SGHDT and CDR2 YYEEEE come from the germline V gene. This CDR3 comprises 14 residues. Here the CDR3 DNA reads TGTGCCAGCAGCGCCGACAGGGACCCCTACGAGCAGTACTTC. It yields the protein CASSADRDPYEQYF.

The rearrangement uses TRBV5-1 and TRBJ2-2; 7 positions match TRBD2. Germline V gene lookup returns CDR1 SGHRS and CDR2 YFSETQ. V trimming: 4 bases; J trimming: 3 bases; junction bases outside the gene matches: 18. The CDR3 has 19 residues. CDR3 nucleotides: TGCGCCAGCAGCAAATTTCGTTGGGGGGGAGACTTTTACACCGGGGAGCTGTTTTTT. Protein: CASSKFRWGGDFYTGELFF.

This chain connects TRBV14 to TRBJ2-5; 9 bases fit TRBD1. J gave up 4 bases and V 5 bases, and 8 bases lay outside the gene matches. Germline lookup yields CDR1 SGHDN and CDR2 FVKESK. The CDR3 length is 15 residues. In DNA, the CDR3 is TGTGCCAGCAGCTTGAACAGGGGGCCGGGAGAGACCCAGTACTTC. It specifies CASSLNRGPGETQYF.

The chain joins TRBV5-1 to TRBJ2-1, with 10 bases matching TRBD2. This CDR3 has 15 residues. With 0 bases clipped from V and 8 bases from J, the junction kept 5 bases outside the gene matches. Looked up from germline, CDR1 is SGHRS and CDR2 is YFSETQ. The CDR3, as DNA: TGCGCCAGCAGCTTGGTAGCTAGCGGGAGAGATGAGCAGTTCTTC. This translates into CASSLVASGRDEQFF.

This clone came up a few times. The rearrangement uses TRBV5-1 and TRBJ1-4, with 7 nucleotides matching TRBD1. The CDR3 consists of 15 residues. Germline loops: CDR1 SGHRS, CDR2 YFSETQ. Trimming removed 3 bases from V and 6 bases from J; junction bases left unmatched: 8. The CDR3 protein is CASSSTGFLDEKLFF. The CDR3 DNA is TGCGCCAGCAGCTCGACAGGGTTTCTTGATGAAAAACTGTTTTTT.

The CDR3 protein is CASSTGNNQPQHF. CDR3 nucleotide sequence: TGTGCCAGTAGTACAGGAAACAATCAGCCCCAGCATTTT. V is TRBV19 and J is TRBJ1-5, with D uncertain. Germline CDR1 and CDR2: LNHDA and SQIVND (reference sequence). V was cut by 4 bases and J by 3 bases, with 7 bases left in between. This CDR3 spans 13 amino acids.

The chain links TRBV24-1 to TRBJ1-1; the match to TRBD1 covers 9 bases. CDR1 is KGHDR, CDR2 SFDVKD, per germline. The CDR3 spans 15 residues. The V and J ends lost 2 bases and 3 bases, in that order; junction bases with no gene match: 3. CDR3 residues: CATSDSRQGDTEAFF. As DNA, the CDR3 is TGTGCCACCAGTGATTCGAGACAGGGGGACACTGAAGCTTTCTTT.

This clone occurred a few times. This chain links TRBV5-3 with TRBJ2-7, with 14 nucleotides matching TRBD2. TRBV5-3 belongs to the ORF category, with a function that is uncertain. The V gene end was trimmed by 4 bases and the J gene end by 3 bases; junction bases not matched to a gene: 6. The CDR3 covers 16 residues. CDR3 sequence: CARSRGTSGSRYEQYF. In DNA form, the CDR3 reads TGTGCCAGAAGCCGGGGGACTAGCGGGAGCCGCTACGAGCAGTACTTC.

As for this clone: The junction differs from germline at one of its ends, possibly a read error. V and J are TRBV18 and TRBJ2-5; D is unclear. CDR3 length: 13 amino acids. Germline CDR1 and CDR2: KGHSH and LQKENI. CDR3 sequence reads: CASSPRPKETQYF. The CDR3 DNA is TGTGCCAGCTCCCCACGGCCGAAAGAGACCCAGTACTTC.

The chain recombines TRBV6-6 with TRBJ2-3; 9 bases line up with TRBD2. CDR1 is MNHNY, CDR2 SVGAGI, per germline (reference sequence). The CDR3 totals 17 residues. With 5 bases clipped from V and 4 bases from J, the junction kept 13 bases outside the gene matches. The CDR3, as DNA: TGTGCCAGCAGTCCCCCGAAAGGAGCGGGAGGAGCAGATACGCAGTATTTT. Translated: CASSPPKGAGGADTQYF.

The rearrangement joins TRBV2 to TRBJ1-1; 8 nucleotides agree with TRBD1. V trimming: 4 bases; J trimming: 7 bases; junction bases outside the gene matches: 11. This CDR3 region has 15 residues. Looked up from germline, CDR1 is SNHLY and CDR2 is FYNNEI. The CDR3 bases are TGTGCCAGCAGTGGACTAGACAGGGGATATGATGAAGCTTTCTTT. Amino acid sequence: CASSGLDRGYDEAFF.

This clone occurred once. The V gene is TRBV7-2, the J gene TRBJ1-3; D not certain. V was cut by 5 bases and J by 4 bases, with 12 bases left in between. Germline CDR1 and CDR2: SGHTA and FQGNSA. The CDR3 is made up of 14 amino acids. The CDR3: CASSPDSAGNTIYF. The DNA for the CDR3 is TGTGCCAGCAGCCCTGACTCAGCGGGAAACACCATATATTTT.

The chain employs TRBV19 and TRBJ2-1; 7 bases line up with TRBD2. CDR1 and CDR2 (germline): LNHDA, SQIVND (reference sequence). The V and J ends lost 1 base and 5 bases, in that order; junction bases with no gene match: 5. The CDR3 spans 15 residues. CDR3: CASSIAAGPHNEQFF. DNA of the CDR3: TGTGCCAGTAGTATAGCAGCGGGGCCTCACAATGAGCAGTTCTTC.

The rearrangement uses TRBV9 and TRBJ1-1, with D maybe TRBD1 (5 bases). V was cut by 0 bases and J by 7 bases, with 19 bases left in between. Germline values: CDR1 SGDLS, CDR2 YYNGEE. The CDR3 has 16 residues. In DNA, the CDR3 is TGTGCCAGCAGCGTAGGAATCTGGGGCCGAGACGATGAAGCTTTCTTT. Translated: CASSVGIWGRDDEAFF.